One sample yielded the 27 T cell receptor beta chains listed below, sequenced in a study of cytomegalovirus exposure and HLA in healthy donors. Primers included in the PCR were 60 Vbeta and 13 Jbeta primers. The method was immunoSEQ multiplex PCR; TCRdb's version includes in-frame clones alone and lacks a portion of them. Altogether under 200,000 clones are present, around 77% being singletons, with the ten largest covering 2% to 2.5%. Material: PBMCs. The receptors were gathered from a man aged 55 to 70 in good health and CMV-seronegative.

The CDR3 loop is CSAASGSLNEQFF. The CDR3 DNA follows: TGCAGCGCCGCTAGCGGGAGTTTGAATGAGCAGTTCTTC. The chain carries TRBV29-1 and TRBJ2-1; 10 bases are a match to TRBD2. The V segment lost 7 bases and the J segment 7 bases; nucleotides outside the gene matches: 7. CDR1 is SQVTM and CDR2 is ANQGSEA in the germline V gene. There are 13 residues in the CDR3.

This clone was counted a few times. This clone may be a read error of a much larger clone one base away. V gene TRBV6-6 combines with J gene TRBJ1-2; a weak D match, TRBD1 (6 bases). The CDR3 runs to 14 residues. Germline assignment: CDR1 MNHNY and CDR2 SVGAGI (reference sequence). The CDR3 loop reads CASSYSIRGKGYPF. In DNA, the CDR3 is TGTGCCAGCAGTTACTCGATTAGGGGGAAAGGCTACCCCTTC.

The J gene is TRBJ2-5, the V gene TRBV10-3; D is undetermined. V was trimmed by 0 bases and J by 4 bases, leaving 9 bases between them. Germline CDR1 reads ENHRY; CDR2 reads SYGVKD. CDR3 length: 14 residues. The CDR3 is CAISESPDIETQYF. The CDR3 DNA reads as TGTGCCATCAGTGAGTCGCCAGATATAGAGACCCAGTACTTC.

This clone was seen a few times. This rearrangement joins TRBV4-2 to TRBJ2-5, with D possibly TRBD1 on 6 matching bases. Germline V CDR1 and CDR2: LGHNA, YNFKEQ. CDR3 size: 13 residues. V shed 0 bases and J shed 4 bases, with 6 bases lying between them. CDR3 sequence: CASSQDRGETQYF. CDR3 DNA: TGTGCCAGCAGCCAAGACAGGGGAGAGACCCAGTACTTC.

This clone has just one count. V and J are TRBV7-9 and TRBJ2-7; 8 nucleotides align to TRBD2. The CDR3 totals 15 residues. The ends lost 1 base at V and 6 bases at J; junction bases unmatched: 8. Germline V gives CDR1 SEHNR, CDR2 FQNEAQ (reference sequence). The CDR3 DNA reads TGTGCCAGCAGCTTAGACCGAGCGGGGGAAGGCGAGCAGTACTTC. Translated, it gives CASSLDRAGEGEQYF.

This rearrangement joins TRBV23-1 to TRBJ1-1; a weak D match, TRBD1 (5 bases). TRBV23-1 counts as an open reading frame of uncertain function. Trimming took 0 bases from V and 0 from J, leaving 14 bases between them. The CDR3 sequence is 17 residues long. The CDR3 reads CASSQSGRGRVNTEAFF. CDR3 nucleotide sequence: TGCGCCAGCAGTCAATCTGGGAGGGGCAGGGTGAACACTGAAGCTTTCTTT.

The chain recombines TRBV28 with TRBJ2-7; TRBD1 agrees at 7 bases. CDR3 length equals 15 residues. Trimming took 4 bases from V and 2 from J; bases not matched to a gene: 8. CDR1 is MDHEN, CDR2 SYDVKM, per germline. CDR3 region: CASSSLRTGAYEQYF. CDR3 in DNA: TGTGCCAGCAGTTCACTTCGGACAGGCGCCTACGAGCAGTACTTC.

This clone was counted only a few times. The same CDR3 also results from other DNA sequences found in this sample. The gene calls are TRBV28 and TRBJ2-7; D gene unclear. The germline V gene has CDR1 MDHEN and CDR2 SYDVKM. V lost 6 bases and J lost 4, with 10 bases in between. This CDR3 has 12 amino acids. In nucleotides, the CDR3 is TGTGCCAGCAGCCTGACGGGTTACGAGCAGTACTTC. As protein: CASSLTGYEQYF.

The gene calls are TRBV6-7 and TRBJ2-7, with D perhaps matching TRBD1 (6 bases). TRBV6-7 is reported as an ORF; its role is uncertain. The CDR3 covers 13 residues. Between the trimmed V and J ends, which lost 8 bases and 1 base, there was a span of 12 bases. The CDR3: CASVLRGSYEQYF. CDR3 nucleotide sequence: TGTGCCAGCGTCCTCAGGGGTTCCTACGAGCAGTACTTC.

The V call is TRBV2, the J call TRBJ1-6, with D perhaps TRBD1 (6 bases). The germline gives CDR1 SNHLY, CDR2 FYNNEI. Trimming left V 6 bases short and J 5 bases short, with 11 bases between. The CDR3 is made up of 14 amino acids. The CDR3 here is CASRDSRDNSPLHF. CDR3 sequence (DNA): TGTGCCAGCAGGGACAGTCGGGATAATTCACCCCTCCACTTT.

This clone was seen once. The CDR3 here is CSVEGEARSSGNTIYF. In DNA, the CDR3 is TGCAGCGTTGAAGGTGAAGCGCGGAGCTCTGGAAACACCATATATTTT. V and J are TRBV29-1 and TRBJ1-3, with D uncertain. Trimming removed 1 base from V and 0 bases from J, with 13 bases in between. Germline V gene data show CDR1 as SQVTM and CDR2 as ANQGSEA. CDR3 length equals 16 residues.

In the case of this clone: The junction shows a germline mismatch at one end, possibly a read error. The chain uses TRBV6-6 and TRBJ1-5; D unresolved. Germline V gene data show CDR1 as MNHNY and CDR2 as SVGAGI (reference sequence). The CDR3 spans 13 residues. CDR3 loop: CASSYDIHQPQNF. The CDR3 DNA reads as TGTGCCAGCAGTTACGACATACATCAGCCCCAGAATTTT.

The V and J genes are TRBV7-8 and TRBJ2-7, with 10 bases aligning to TRBD1. Germline V gives CDR1 SGHVS, CDR2 FQNEAQ. The CDR3 extends over 14 amino acids. The ends lost 3 bases at V and 3 bases at J; junction bases unmatched: 2. The CDR3: CASSFGTGVYEQYF. The CDR3, as DNA: TGTGCCAGCAGCTTCGGGACAGGGGTCTACGAGCAGTACTTC.

This chain links TRBV11-2 with TRBJ1-2; D gene unclear. The V and J ends lost 5 bases and 0 bases respectively, with 16 bases between them. The CDR3 runs to 16 residues. Germline CDR1 SGHAT, CDR2 FQNNGV. CDR3 loop: CASSDIKLPPNYGYTF. CDR3 DNA: TGTGCCAGCAGCGACATAAAACTCCCCCCTAACTATGGCTACACCTTC. Together with reference TRBV11-2 and TRBJ1-2, the CDR3 gives the full variable domain: EAGVAQSPRYKIIEKRQSVAFWCNPISGHATLYWYQQILGQGPKLLIQFQNNGVVDDSQLPKDRFSAERLKGVDSTLKIQPAKLEDSAVYLCASSDIKLPPNYGYTFGSGTRLTVV.

This clone appeared a few times. The V gene is TRBV27, the J gene TRBJ1-2, with 7 bases lining up with TRBD1. In germline, CDR1 is MNHEY, CDR2 SMNVEV (reference sequence). Trimming cost V 5 bases and J 0 bases; bases outside gene matches: 6. The CDR3 runs to 15 residues. The CDR3: CASSLAGGSNYGYTF. CDR3 nucleotides: TGTGCCAGCAGTCTGGCAGGGGGTTCTAACTATGGCTACACCTTC.

This CDR3 reads CASRYTGEYQPQHF. The CDR3 region has the DNA TGTGCCAGCAGGTATACAGGGGAGTATCAGCCCCAGCATTTT. This sequence joins TRBV28 and TRBJ1-5; 7 nucleotides align to TRBD1. With V trimmed by 6 bases and J by 5 bases, 7 bases remained unmatched. This CDR3 has 14 amino acids. CDR1 is MDHEN and CDR2 is SYDVKM in the germline V gene.

The chain uses TRBV6-1 and TRBJ1-6, with 8 nucleotides matching TRBD1. After removal of 4 bases from V and 0 bases from J, the junction contained 8 bases not matched to a gene. This CDR3 has 18 residues. Per the germline V gene, CDR1 is MNHNS and CDR2 is SASEGT. The CDR3 bases are TGTGCCAGCAGTGCCCCCGGGACAGGTCTCTCCTATAATTCACCCCTCCACTTT. This codes for CASSAPGTGLSYNSPLHF.

About this clone: A junction end diverges from the germline sequence, so it may reflect a read error. V is TRBV5-4 and J is TRBJ1-6; maybe TRBD1 (6 bases). Germline CDR1 and CDR2: SGHNT and YYREEE (reference sequence). The CDR3 has 15 amino acids. CDR3 coding DNA: TGTGCCGGCAGCTTGGTGGGACATAAGGATTCACCCCTCCACTTT. The encoded protein is CAGSLVGHKDSPLHF.

The V call is TRBV5-1, the J call TRBJ2-1, with D perhaps TRBD1 (7 bases). Trimming took 0 bases from V and 8 from J, leaving 15 bases between them. The CDR3 contains 15 residues. Germline loops: CDR1 SGHRS, CDR2 YFSETQ. CDR3 sequence reads: CASSLDRGLAHEQFF. The CDR3 DNA follows: TGCGCCAGCAGCTTGGACAGGGGACTCGCTCATGAGCAGTTCTTC. The variable domain in full, completed from reference TRBV5-1 and TRBJ2-1, reads KAGVTQTPRYLIKTRGQQVTLSCSPISGHRSVSWYQQTPGQGLQFLFEYFSETQRNKGNFPGRFSGRQFSNSRSEMNVSTLELGDSALYLCASSLDRGLAHEQFFGPGTRLTVL.

This clone was detected only a few times. This chain links TRBV6-6 with TRBJ2-1; TRBD1 agrees at 7 bases. CDR3 size: 15 residues. V trimming: 7 bases; J trimming: 6 bases; junction bases outside the gene matches: 12. Per the germline V gene, CDR1 is MNHNY and CDR2 is SVGAGI (reference sequence). CDR3 coding DNA: TGTGCCAGCACCGCCCCCGGGACAGAAAGCAATGAGCAGTTCTTC. It specifies CASTAPGTESNEQFF.

The chain uses TRBV7-2 and TRBJ2-5; a possible D gene is TRBD2 (6 bases). From germline, CDR1 is SGHTA and CDR2 FQGNSA. The CDR3 runs 15 residues. Trimming stripped 3 bases from V and 4 bases from J, with 15 bases between. CDR3: CASSLAGQRVETQYF. CDR3 sequence (DNA): TGTGCCAGCAGCTTGGCGGGGCAAAGGGTAGAGACCCAGTACTTC.

This chain links TRBV6-6 with TRBJ2-7; 8 bases agree with TRBD1. Germline CDR1 MNHNY, CDR2 SVGAGI (reference sequence). J gave up 3 bases and V 3 bases, and 4 bases lay outside the gene matches. The CDR3 is 14 amino acids. The CDR3 protein is CASSYPGTGYEQYF. The CDR3 bases are TGTGCCAGCAGTTATCCCGGGACAGGCTACGAGCAGTACTTC.

The rearrangement links TRBV6-5 to TRBJ1-4; 7 bases are a match to TRBD1. The CDR3 contains 15 residues. From germline, CDR1 is MNHEY and CDR2 SVGAGI. Trimming at V came to 2 bases and at J to 7 bases, leaving 7 bases not matched to a gene. CDR3 region: CASSYERGLGEKLFF. The CDR3 DNA follows: TGTGCCAGCAGTTACGAGAGGGGGCTGGGTGAAAAACTGTTTTTT.

The V and J genes are TRBV6-6 and TRBJ1-4, with 11 bases identical to TRBD1. V shed 8 bases and J 11 bases; nucleotides not matched to a gene: 16. The germline gives CDR1 MNHNY, CDR2 SVGAGI (reference sequence). The CDR3 is 16 residues long. The CDR3 protein is CASDHSRDRGVGKLFF. The CDR3, as DNA: TGTGCCAGCGACCACTCTCGGGACAGGGGGGTTGGGAAACTGTTTTTT.

The chain carries TRBV29-1 and TRBJ1-2, with D unresolved. V gave up 2 bases and J gave up 8 bases, with 9 bases separating them. The CDR3 is 11 residues long. Per germline, CDR1 SQVTM and CDR2 ANQGSEA. This CDR3 reads CSVESGRGYTF. The CDR3 DNA sequence: TGCAGCGTTGAATCTGGGAGGGGCTACACCTTC.

The chain carries TRBV11-2 and TRBJ2-2; D perhaps matches TRBD1 (5 bases). The V gene lost 0 bases and the J gene lost 7 bases, with 6 bases spanning the gap. Germline CDR1 and CDR2: SGHAT and FQNNGV. The CDR3 is 13 amino acids. The DNA of the CDR3 is TGTGCCAGCAGCTTAGAAAGGGGCGGGGAGCTGTTTTTT. As protein: CASSLERGGELFF.

The rearrangement links TRBV6-5 to TRBJ1-6; no clear D. With 0 bases removed from V and 7 bases from J, the gap between germline ends came to 13 bases. The CDR3 consists of 16 residues. Germline V gives CDR1 MNHEY, CDR2 SVGAGI. The CDR3 nucleotides read TGTGCCAGCAGTTACTCCGGCCAGGCCAGGAATTCACCCCTCCACTTT. It encodes CASSYSGQARNSPLHF.